This T cell receptor (beta chain) stems from a study of OX40 agonist ivuxolimab in advanced cancers. Sequenced by immunoSEQ multiplex PCR; TCRdb stores in-frame clones only, minus some. The sample yields about 34,000 clones, about nine tenths seen once. The CDR3 runs 13 residues. Trimming shortened V by 5 bases and J by 5 bases, and 11 bases separated the two germline ends. Germline CDR1 SEHNR, CDR2 FQNEAQ (reference sequence). The receptor was isolated from an adult with an advanced solid tumor such as melanoma, head and neck, liver or kidney cancer. The rearrangement links TRBV7-9 to TRBJ2-3; D ambiguous. Sequencing used CD4+ or CD8+ T cells sorted from blood, obtained in a trial of the OX40 agonist ivuxolimab. The CDR3 region is CASSTSVKDTQYF. The CDR3 region has the DNA TGTGCCAGCAGCACCAGCGTGAAAGATACGCAGTATTTT.